The 29 T cell receptor beta chains reported below all come from one sample, sequenced in a study of blood T cell repertoires in COVID-19. The table came from immunoSEQ multiplex PCR; TCRdb's copy has only in-frame clones and leaves some out. The table shows 220,000 or so clones, with 82% occurring only once. Material: PBMCs or T cells enriched from blood (not recorded which). The receptors shown here come from an older woman who had recovered from COVID-19.

In DNA, the CDR3 is TGTGCCAGCAGCGGATTACAGGGGAGCGACACTGAAGCTTTCTTT. Its translation is CASSGLQGSDTEAFF. V is TRBV5-5 and J is TRBJ1-1, with TRBD1 matching over 7 bases. This CDR3 is 15 amino acids long. Germline V CDR1 and CDR2: SGHKS, YYEKEE (reference sequence). Germline trimming cut 4 bases from V and 3 bases from J; bases unmatched to any gene: 9.

The V and J genes are TRBV5-1 and TRBJ2-2; 8 bases fit TRBD1. The germline CDR1 and CDR2 sequences are SGHRS and YFSETQ. This CDR3 is 15 amino acids long. Germline trimming cut 4 bases from V and 6 bases from J; bases unmatched to any gene: 8. The CDR3 region is CASSLRTGRPGELFF. The CDR3 DNA sequence: TGCGCCAGCAGCCTCCGGACAGGGCGACCCGGGGAGCTGTTTTTT.

This chain joins TRBV5-4 and TRBJ1-6; D uncertain. The V end lost 2 bases, the J end lost 5 bases, and 8 bases lay between the germline ends. The CDR3 contains 14 residues. Per germline, CDR1 SGHNT and CDR2 YYREEE (reference sequence). The CDR3, as DNA: TGTGCCAGCAGCTTCATCGGAGATAATTCACCCCTCCACTTT. Its translation is CASSFIGDNSPLHF.

V usage is TRBV5-1 and J usage is TRBJ2-2; D might be TRBD1 (6 bases). The CDR3 length is 16 residues. The germline CDR1 and CDR2 sequences are SGHRS and YFSETQ. Trimming cost V 7 bases and J 3 bases, with 19 bases left between them. This CDR3 reads CASLREGEWDTGELFF. In DNA, the CDR3 is TGCGCCAGCCTAAGAGAGGGGGAGTGGGACACCGGGGAGCTGTTTTTT.

The gene calls are TRBV2 and TRBJ1-1; D is uncertain. Germline lookup yields CDR1 SNHLY and CDR2 FYNNEI. V lost 10 bases and J lost 5, with 17 bases in between. This CDR3 is 13 amino acids long. CDR3 DNA sequence: TGTGCCACTGGTGGGCTAGGCGGGACTGAAGCTTTCTTT. Its protein is CATGGLGGTEAFF. Drawing the rest from reference TRBV2 and TRBJ1-1, the complete variable domain is EPEVTQTPSHQVTQMGQEVILRCVPISNHLYFYWYRQILGQKVEFLVSFYNNEISEKSEIFDDQFSVERPDGSNFTLKIRSTKLEDSAMYFCATGGLGGTEAFFGQGTRLTVV.

The chain links TRBV19 to TRBJ1-3, with 9 bases fitting TRBD1. The CDR3 covers 16 residues. The germline V gene has CDR1 LNHDA and CDR2 SQIVND (reference sequence). The V gene end was trimmed by 5 bases and the J gene end by 1 base; junction bases not matched to a gene: 6. The CDR3 nucleotides are TGTGCCAGTAGTCCCGGGACAGGGACGTCTGGAAACACCATATATTTT. Its translation is CASSPGTGTSGNTIYF.

The chain combines TRBV30 with TRBJ2-7; the D gene is possibly TRBD2 (5 bases). The V gene's germline CDR1 is GTSNPN and CDR2 SVGIG (reference sequence). Trimming shortened V by 6 bases and J by 6 bases, and 24 bases separated the two germline ends. The CDR3 covers 15 residues. As DNA, the CDR3 is TGTGCCTGCCGGGGATCCGGGCGGTCACCGCGCGAGCAGTACTTC. Translating it yields CACRGSGRSPREQYF.

This chain connects TRBV5-4 to TRBJ1-5; D remains unclear. CDR1 is SGHNT and CDR2 is YYREEE in the germline V gene (reference sequence). V dropped 4 bases and J dropped 3 bases, with 11 bases sitting between them. The CDR3 has 14 amino acids. The CDR3 protein is CASSPGLNNQPQHF. Here the CDR3 DNA reads TGTGCCAGCAGCCCAGGACTGAACAATCAGCCCCAGCATTTT.

This clone was seen more than once but under ten times. The chain couples TRBV20-1 to TRBJ1-1; TRBD1 is a possible D gene (5 bases). Trimming stripped 3 bases from V and 0 bases from J, with 11 bases between. The CDR3 runs to 14 residues. Germline CDR1 reads DFQATT; CDR2 reads SNEGSKA (reference sequence). The CDR3 spells CSASVPGLNTEAFF. For the CDR3, the DNA is TGCAGTGCTAGTGTCCCAGGGTTGAACACTGAAGCTTTCTTT.

In its sample, this clone was seen many times. V usage is TRBV5-4 and J usage is TRBJ2-1; D possibly corresponds to TRBD1 (6 bases). The V and J ends lost 1 base and 3 bases respectively, with 8 bases between them. This CDR3 has 14 residues. Germline V gene sequence: CDR1 SGHNT, CDR2 YYREEE (reference sequence). CDR3 nucleotides: TGTGCCAGCAGCTTGACAGGGAACTACAATGAGCAGTTCTTC. Protein sequence: CASSLTGNYNEQFF. The variable domain in full, with the rest retrieved from reference TRBV5-4 and TRBJ2-1, is ETGVTQSPTHLIKTRGQQVTLRCSSQSGHNTVSWYQQALGQGPQFIFQYYREEENGRGNFPPRFSGLQFPNYSSELNVNALELDDSALYLCASSLTGNYNEQFFGPGTRLTVL.

A single count supports this clone. The rearrangement joins TRBV9 to TRBJ2-3, with TRBD1 matching over 11 bases. The V and J ends lost 3 bases and 7 bases, in that order; junction bases with no gene match: 10. The V gene's germline CDR1 is SGDLS and CDR2 YYNGEE. The CDR3 runs to 16 residues. The CDR3 region has the DNA TGTGCCAGCAGCGGGGGGACAGGGGGACCCCAGAATACGCAGTATTTT. Translating gives CASSGGTGGPQNTQYF.

The genes are TRBV12-3 or TRBV12-4 and TRBJ1-1; 7 positions agree with TRBD1. Trimming at V came to 7 bases and at J to 1 base, leaving 3 bases not matched to a gene. This CDR3 has 13 residues. CDR3 in amino acids: CASKGQTNTEAFF. Here the CDR3 DNA reads TGTGCCAGCAAGGGACAGACGAACACTGAAGCTTTCTTT.

This rearrangement joins TRBV18 to TRBJ1-1, with D possibly being TRBD1 (5 bases). V was trimmed by 3 bases and J by 6 bases, leaving 14 bases between them. The CDR3 runs 14 residues. In germline, CDR1 is KGHSH, CDR2 LQKENI. CDR3 sequence (DNA): TGTGCCAGCTCACCGAAGGACAACTCGGCTGAAGCTTTCTTT. Residues: CASSPKDNSAEAFF. Together with reference TRBV18 and TRBJ1-1, the CDR3 gives the full variable domain: NAGVMQNPRHLVRRRGQEARLRCSPMKGHSHVYWYRQLPEEGLKFMVYLQKENIIDESGMPKERFSAEFPKEGPSILRIQQVVRGDSAAYFCASSPKDNSAEAFFGQGTRLTVV.

The chain joins TRBV5-1 to TRBJ1-6; D gene unclear. Trimming took off 0 bases at V and 7 bases at J, with 11 bases between the two ends. CDR1 is SGHRS, CDR2 YFSETQ, per germline. The CDR3 extends over 15 amino acids. For the CDR3, the DNA is TGCGCCAGCAGCTTGGTTGACCGACAAAATTCACCCCTCCACTTT. It yields the protein CASSLVDRQNSPLHF.

The chain has TRBV18 and TRBJ1-1; D is possibly TRBD1 (6 bases). V was clipped by 2 bases and J by 4 bases, with 14 bases between them. Germline V gives CDR1 KGHSH, CDR2 LQKENI. This CDR3 has 15 amino acids. In nucleotides, the CDR3 is TGTGCCAGCTCACCAGATTTGGGGGCAGGCACTGAAGCTTTCTTT. Its protein product is CASSPDLGAGTEAFF.

The rearrangement links TRBV5-1 to TRBJ2-3, with 7 bases lining up with TRBD1. CDR1 is SGHRS and CDR2 is YFSETQ in the germline V gene. The trim removed 2 bases at V and 4 bases at J, leaving 4 bases unmatched. CDR3 length equals 14 residues. CDR3 sequence reads: CASSFDRASDTQYF. The CDR3 DNA follows: TGCGCCAGCAGCTTTGACAGGGCCTCAGATACGCAGTATTTT. Combining the CDR3 with reference TRBV5-1 and TRBJ2-3 gives the whole variable domain KAGVTQTPRYLIKTRGQQVTLSCSPISGHRSVSWYQQTPGQGLQFLFEYFSETQRNKGNFPGRFSGRQFSNSRSEMNVSTLELGDSALYLCASSFDRASDTQYFGPGTRLTVL.

V gene TRBV6-4 combines with J gene TRBJ2-2; 9 bases fit TRBD2. This CDR3 region has 20 residues. Germline CDR1 and CDR2: MRHNA and SNTAGT. J was trimmed by 5 bases and V by 0 bases; bases with no gene match: 16. The CDR3 DNA reads TGTGCCAGCAGTGACTCGAGTGGGTCCTCTAGCGGGATATTTACCGGGGAGCTGTTTTTT. The encoded protein is CASSDSSGSSSGIFTGELFF.

In DNA, the CDR3 is TGTGCCAGCAGCTCCTGGACAGGGGCGGGCTACACAGATACGCAGTATTTT. It codes for CASSSWTGAGYTDTQYF. The J gene is TRBJ2-3, the V gene TRBV5-6; TRBD1 agrees at 9 bases. Germline-derived CDR1 and CDR2 are SGHDT and YYEEEE. The CDR3 covers 17 residues. The trim removed 3 bases at V and 2 bases at J, leaving 10 bases unmatched. The variable domain in full, with the rest retrieved from reference TRBV5-6 and TRBJ2-3, is DAGVTQSPTHLIKTRGQQVTLRCSPKSGHDTVSWYQQALGQGPQFIFQYYEEEERQRGNFPDRFSGHQFPNYSSELNVNALLLGDSALYLCASSSWTGAGYTDTQYFGPGTRLTVL.

This chain uses TRBV3-1 (or the pseudogene TRBV3-2) with TRBJ1-6, with D possibly TRBD1 on 6 matching bases. Deletions cut 0 bases from V and 9 bases from J, with 9 bases between. Looked up from germline, CDR1 is LGHDT and CDR2 is YNNKEL (reference sequence). This CDR3 comprises 14 residues. CDR3 DNA sequence: TGTGCCAGCAGCCAAGAGGGGGCGGGTTCACCCCTCCACTTT. Protein: CASSQEGAGSPLHF.

The chain links TRBV6-1 to TRBJ1-1; the D gene is possibly TRBD1 (6 bases). Germline V gives CDR1 MNHNS, CDR2 SASEGT. There are 16 residues in the CDR3. V dropped 3 bases and J dropped 1 base, with 15 bases sitting between them. The CDR3 is CASSDGTMTSNTEAFF. In nucleotides, the CDR3 is TGTGCCAGCAGTGACGGGACAATGACATCGAACACTGAAGCTTTCTTT.

V usage is TRBV7-8 and J usage is TRBJ2-5, with 8 bases aligning to TRBD2. This CDR3 comprises 16 residues. Trimming at V came to 5 bases and at J to 5 bases, leaving 13 bases not matched to a gene. Germline CDR1 and CDR2: SGHVS and FQNEAQ. As DNA, the CDR3 is TGTGCCAGCAGCCCTGGACTAGCAGGGGCTGGGGAGACCCAGTACTTC. It specifies CASSPGLAGAGETQYF.

This clone was detected only a few times. The chain is built from TRBV10-3 and TRBJ2-2, with a possible D match to TRBD1 (6 bases). This CDR3 is built from 13 residues. V lost 9 bases, J lost 2 bases, and 10 bases lay in between. The germline CDR1 and CDR2 sequences are ENHRY and SYGVKD. CDR3 in DNA: TGTGCCATGGCCGGGACAAACACCGGGGAGCTGTTTTTT. Its protein product is CAMAGTNTGELFF.

V gene TRBV6-6 combines with J gene TRBJ1-2; tentatively, D is TRBD1 (6 bases). V was shortened by 2 bases and J by 7 bases, with 11 bases between the two germline ends. The CDR3 has 13 amino acids. Germline loops: CDR1 MNHNY, CDR2 SVGAGI (reference sequence). The CDR3 bases are TGTGCCAGCAGTTACGGTTCAGGGGCTGGCTACACCTTC. Protein product: CASSYGSGAGYTF.

This chain links TRBV11-2 with TRBJ2-7, with D perhaps TRBD1 (6 bases). From germline, CDR1 is SGHAT and CDR2 FQNNGV. This CDR3 is 14 amino acids long. V was cut by 1 base and J by 3 bases, with 10 bases left in between. The CDR3: CASSLGDRLYEQYF. The CDR3 nucleotides read TGTGCCAGCAGCTTAGGCGACAGGCTCTACGAGCAGTACTTC.

The V and J genes are TRBV5-1 and TRBJ2-1; the match to TRBD2 covers 12 bases. The CDR3 spans 15 residues. The trim removed 2 bases at V and 7 bases at J, leaving 4 bases unmatched. The V gene's germline CDR1 is SGHRS and CDR2 YFSETQ. The CDR3 coding sequence is TGCGCCAGCAGCTTACGACTAGCGGGAGTGAATGAGCAGTTCTTC. Translated, it gives CASSLRLAGVNEQFF.

This chain links TRBV19 with TRBJ2-2, with D tentatively TRBD2 (8 bases). The CDR3 spans 18 residues. V was cut by 3 bases and J by 4 bases, with 21 bases left in between. Germline CDR1 and CDR2: LNHDA and SQIVND (reference sequence). Written as DNA, the CDR3 is TGTGCCAGTAGTATTCATTCGGGAGGGGGCCCCCTCACCGGGGAGCTGTTTTTT. It is translated as CASSIHSGGGPLTGELFF.

This clone was found many times. The chain combines TRBV10-3 with TRBJ1-1; tentative D call: TRBD1 (6 bases). The CDR3 has 17 amino acids. V was shortened by 2 bases and J by 1 base, with 17 bases between the two germline ends. CDR1 is ENHRY, CDR2 SYGVKD, per germline. This chain's CDR3 is CAISELQRGWKNTEAFF. The CDR3 DNA reads TGTGCCATCAGTGAGCTTCAAAGGGGGTGGAAGAACACTGAAGCTTTCTTT.

The rearrangement joins TRBV4-3 to TRBJ2-3; 8 nucleotides match TRBD2. This CDR3 region has 18 residues. The V gene's germline CDR1 is LGHNA and CDR2 YSLEER. V shed 4 bases, J shed 5 bases, and the junction held 17 bases outside the gene matches. CDR3 DNA sequence: TGCGCCAGCAGCCGGGCCCCGGGGGGGGGCTTTCGGGGAGATACGCAGTATTTT. Translating gives CASSRAPGGGFRGDTQYF.

This clone showed up just once. This chain uses TRBV7-3 with TRBJ2-3, with a tentative D call TRBD2 (6 bases). V was shortened by 5 bases and J by 3 bases, with 9 bases between the two germline ends. This CDR3 region has 13 residues. Germline V gives CDR1 SGHTA, CDR2 FQGTGA. In DNA form, the CDR3 reads TGTGCCAGCAGCGCGACTAGTACAGATACGCAGTATTTT. Amino acids: CASSATSTDTQYF.